The 2 T cell receptor beta chains below all came from one sample that was sequenced in a study of lymphopenia after photon versus proton radiotherapy. Assay used: immunoSEQ multiplex PCR; TCRdb lists only in-frame clones, some missing. The sample shows under 20,000 clones, over 80% of them seen only once. The sequenced sample was peripheral blood, obtained from a patient treated with photon-based radiotherapy. The receptors were sampled from a man aged 60-69 years with pancreatic cancer.

This chain links TRBV29-1 with TRBJ2-2, with 7 bases identical to TRBD1. CDR1 and CDR2 (germline): SQVTM, ANQGSEA. This CDR3 spans 14 amino acids. J lost 8 bases, V lost 4 bases, and 10 bases had no gene match. DNA for the CDR3: TGCAGCGTTGGGGACAGCCGCCTGGGAGGGGAGCTGTTTTTT. Translated, it gives CSVGDSRLGGELFF.

This clone was recorded once. The rearrangement uses TRBV6-1 and TRBJ2-2; 9 bases are shared with TRBD1. CDR3 length: 13 residues. Germline CDR1 is MNHNS and CDR2 is SASEGT. V lost 6 bases and J lost 9; bases outside the gene matches: 5. The CDR3: CASREQGARELFF. DNA of the CDR3: TGTGCCAGCAGGGAACAGGGGGCGCGGGAGCTGTTTTTT.